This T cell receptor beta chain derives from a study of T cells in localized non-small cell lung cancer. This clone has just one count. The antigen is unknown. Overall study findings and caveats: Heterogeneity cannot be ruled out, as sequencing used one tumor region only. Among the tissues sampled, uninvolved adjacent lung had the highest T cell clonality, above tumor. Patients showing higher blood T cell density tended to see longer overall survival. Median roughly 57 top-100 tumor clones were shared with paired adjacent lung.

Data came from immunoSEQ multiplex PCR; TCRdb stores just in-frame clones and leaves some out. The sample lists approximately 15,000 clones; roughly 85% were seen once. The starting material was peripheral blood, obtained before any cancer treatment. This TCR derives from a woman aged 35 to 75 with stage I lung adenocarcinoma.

As DNA, the CDR3 is TGTGCCAGCAGCCAAGTTGGTCAGGGATATACAGATACGCAGTATTTT. It specifies CASSQVGQGYTDTQYF. The chain uses TRBV4-2 and TRBJ2-3; D is possibly TRBD1 (5 bases). This CDR3 is built from 16 residues. V was trimmed by 1 base and J by 3 bases, leaving 14 bases between them. Germline V gives CDR1 LGHNA, CDR2 YNFKEQ.